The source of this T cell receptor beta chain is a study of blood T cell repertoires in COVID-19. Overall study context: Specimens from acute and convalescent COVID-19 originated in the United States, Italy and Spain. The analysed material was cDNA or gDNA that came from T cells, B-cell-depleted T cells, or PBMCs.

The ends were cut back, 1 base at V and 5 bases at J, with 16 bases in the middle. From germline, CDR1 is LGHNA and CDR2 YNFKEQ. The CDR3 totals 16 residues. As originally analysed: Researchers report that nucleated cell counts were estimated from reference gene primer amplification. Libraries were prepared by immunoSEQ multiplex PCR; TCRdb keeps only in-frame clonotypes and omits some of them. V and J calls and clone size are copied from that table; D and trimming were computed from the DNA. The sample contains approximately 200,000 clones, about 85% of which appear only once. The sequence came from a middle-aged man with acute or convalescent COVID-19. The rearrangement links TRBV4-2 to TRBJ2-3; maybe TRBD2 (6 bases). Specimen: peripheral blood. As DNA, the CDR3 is TGTGCCAGCAGCCAAGCCACGGGACTGGGGGGAGATACGCAGTATTTT. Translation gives CASSQATGLGGDTQYF.